A single sample gave rise to the 3 T cell receptor beta chains below, sequenced in a study of fetal regulatory T cell absence and autoimmunity. TCRdb keeps only in-frame clones here, not all; method: immunoSEQ multiplex PCR. The data contain more than 90,000 clones, approximately 79% of them singletons. The specimen was pancreas tissue. The receptors were gathered from a male donor with IPEX syndrome.

The table lists this clone with a few counts. The chain recombines TRBV27 with TRBJ1-5; D not certain. CDR3 length equals 13 residues. The V gene's germline CDR1 is MNHEY and CDR2 SMNVEV (reference sequence). Trimming removed 6 bases from V and 3 bases from J, with 9 bases in between. CDR3 protein: CASSPTFNQPQHF. DNA for the CDR3: TGTGCCAGCAGCCCGACTTTCAATCAGCCCCAGCATTTT.

The chain combines TRBV2 with TRBJ1-2; D perhaps matches TRBD1 (5 bases). CDR1 is SNHLY, CDR2 FYNNEI, per germline. This CDR3 has 14 amino acids. V lost 6 bases to trimming and J lost 13 bases, with 24 bases between them. CDR3 sequence (DNA): TGTGCCAGCAGCCCCTCGGGACTCTACCGGCGATGCACCTTC. The encoded protein is CASSPSGLYRRCTF.

This clone was counted only a few times. V is TRBV14 and J is TRBJ2-5, with D perhaps matching TRBD1 or TRBD2 (5 bases each). The CDR3 extends over 14 amino acids. Germline V gives CDR1 SGHDN, CDR2 FVKESK. V was trimmed by 0 bases and J by 3 bases, leaving 8 bases between them. The CDR3 DNA reads as TGTGCCAGCAGCCAAGAGGGACCAGAAGAGACCCAGTACTTC. It translates to CASSQEGPEETQYF.